The 2 T cell receptor beta chains listed next were all sequenced from one sample in a study of cytomegalovirus exposure and HLA in healthy donors. The study ran its PCR with 60 Vbeta and 13 Jbeta primers. Here immunoSEQ multiplex PCR was the method, and the copy in TCRdb shows in-frame clones only, minus some. Of under 150,000 clones listed, around three quarters are singletons. Sequences were obtained from PBMCs. The receptors here all came from a man in his late teens or twenties in good health and CMV-seronegative.

The rearrangement uses TRBV19 and TRBJ1-3; no firm D call. Germline values: CDR1 LNHDA, CDR2 SQIVND (reference sequence). The CDR3 runs to 15 residues. Trimming left V 6 bases short and J 2 bases short, with 14 bases between. CDR3 loop: CASRYRRLAGNTIYF. The CDR3 DNA sequence: TGTGCCAGTAGGTATCGGAGGCTAGCTGGAAACACCATATATTTT.

This chain connects TRBV7-6 to TRBJ2-7, with D hard to call. The V end was cut by 4 bases, the J end by 4 bases, with 5 bases between. Per germline, CDR1 SGHVS and CDR2 FNYEAQ. The CDR3 has 11 residues. The CDR3 region has the DNA TGTGCCAGCAGCTCCCAATACGAGCAGTACTTC. This gives the protein CASSSQYEQYF.